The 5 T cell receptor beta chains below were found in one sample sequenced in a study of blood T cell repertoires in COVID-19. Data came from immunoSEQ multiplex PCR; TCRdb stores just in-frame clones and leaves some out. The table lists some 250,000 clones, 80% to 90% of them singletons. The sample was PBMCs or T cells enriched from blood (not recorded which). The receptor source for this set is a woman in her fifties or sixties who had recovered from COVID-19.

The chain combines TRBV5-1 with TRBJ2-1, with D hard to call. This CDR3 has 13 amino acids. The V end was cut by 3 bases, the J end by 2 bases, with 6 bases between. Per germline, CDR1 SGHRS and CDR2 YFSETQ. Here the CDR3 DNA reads TGCGCCAGCAGCTACAATGCCTACAATGAGCAGTTCTTC. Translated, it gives CASSYNAYNEQFF.

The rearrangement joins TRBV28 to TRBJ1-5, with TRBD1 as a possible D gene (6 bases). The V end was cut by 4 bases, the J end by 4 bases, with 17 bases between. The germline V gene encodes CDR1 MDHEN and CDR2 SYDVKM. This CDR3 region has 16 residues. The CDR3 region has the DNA TGTGCCAGCAGTTCCTGGGACACGGCTGAGAATCAGCCCCAGCATTTT. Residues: CASSSWDTAENQPQHF.

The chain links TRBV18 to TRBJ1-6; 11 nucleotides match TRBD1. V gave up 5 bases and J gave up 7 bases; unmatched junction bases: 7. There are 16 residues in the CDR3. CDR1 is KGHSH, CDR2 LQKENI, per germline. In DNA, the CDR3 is TGTGCCAGCTCAACCTTTGGGACAGGGGGAAATTCACCCCTCCACTTT. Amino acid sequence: CASSTFGTGGNSPLHF.

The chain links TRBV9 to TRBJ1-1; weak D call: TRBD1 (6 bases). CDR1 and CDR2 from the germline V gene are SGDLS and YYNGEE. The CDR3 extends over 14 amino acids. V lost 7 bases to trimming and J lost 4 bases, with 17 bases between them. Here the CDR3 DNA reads TGTGCCAGCTCGGAGGGGGGGTACGGCACTGAAGCTTTCTTT. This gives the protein CASSEGGYGTEAFF.

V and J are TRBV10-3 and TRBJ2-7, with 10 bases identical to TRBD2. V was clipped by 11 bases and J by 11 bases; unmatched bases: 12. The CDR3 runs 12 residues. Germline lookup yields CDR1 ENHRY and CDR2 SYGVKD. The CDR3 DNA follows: TGTGCCGTGAGGGGGAGCGGGAGGGTGGAGTACTTC. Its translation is CAVRGSGRVEYF.